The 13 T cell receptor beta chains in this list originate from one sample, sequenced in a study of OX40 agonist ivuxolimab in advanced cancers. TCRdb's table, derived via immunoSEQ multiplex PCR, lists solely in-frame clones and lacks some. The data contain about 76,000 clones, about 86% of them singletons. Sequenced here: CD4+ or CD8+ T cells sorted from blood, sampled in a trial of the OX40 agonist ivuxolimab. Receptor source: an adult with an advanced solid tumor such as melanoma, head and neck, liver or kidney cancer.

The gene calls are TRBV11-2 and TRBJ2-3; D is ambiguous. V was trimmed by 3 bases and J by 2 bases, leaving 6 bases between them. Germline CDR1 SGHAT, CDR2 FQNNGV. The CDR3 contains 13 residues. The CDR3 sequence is CASSFPATDTQYF. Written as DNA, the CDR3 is TGTGCCAGCAGCTTCCCGGCCACAGATACGCAGTATTTT. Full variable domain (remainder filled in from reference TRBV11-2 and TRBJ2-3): EAGVAQSPRYKIIEKRQSVAFWCNPISGHATLYWYQQILGQGPKLLIQFQNNGVVDDSQLPKDRFSAERLKGVDSTLKIQPAKLEDSAVYLCASSFPATDTQYFGPGTRLTVL.

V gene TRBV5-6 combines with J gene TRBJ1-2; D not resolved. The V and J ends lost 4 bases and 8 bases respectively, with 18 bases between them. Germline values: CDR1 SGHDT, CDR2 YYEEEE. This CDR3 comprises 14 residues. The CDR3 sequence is CASSDAGSGYGYTF. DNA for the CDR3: TGTGCCAGCAGCGACGCGGGGTCCGGATACGGCTACACCTTC.

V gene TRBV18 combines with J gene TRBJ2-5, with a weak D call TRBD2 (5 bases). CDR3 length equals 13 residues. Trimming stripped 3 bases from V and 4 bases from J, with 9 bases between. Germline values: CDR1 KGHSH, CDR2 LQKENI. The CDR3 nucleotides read TGTGCCAGCTCACCGGGAGTGGTAGAGACCCAGTACTTC. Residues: CASSPGVVETQYF.

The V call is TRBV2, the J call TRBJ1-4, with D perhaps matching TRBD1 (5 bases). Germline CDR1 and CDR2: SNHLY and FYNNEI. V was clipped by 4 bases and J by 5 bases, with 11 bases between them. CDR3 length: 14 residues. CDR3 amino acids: CASSVFRGNEKLFF. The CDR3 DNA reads TGTGCCAGCAGTGTTTTTAGGGGAAATGAAAAACTGTTTTTT.

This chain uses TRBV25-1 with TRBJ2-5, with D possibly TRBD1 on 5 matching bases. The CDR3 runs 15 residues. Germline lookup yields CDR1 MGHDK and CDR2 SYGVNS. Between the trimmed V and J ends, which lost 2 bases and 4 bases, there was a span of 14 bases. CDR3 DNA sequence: TGTGCCAGCAGTGAACCCCTCCCAGGGCGAGAGACCCAGTACTTC. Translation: CASSEPLPGRETQYF.

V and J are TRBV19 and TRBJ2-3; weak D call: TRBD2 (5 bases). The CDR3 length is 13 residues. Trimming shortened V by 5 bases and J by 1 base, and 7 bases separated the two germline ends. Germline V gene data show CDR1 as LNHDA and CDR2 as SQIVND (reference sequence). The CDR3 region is CASSERGTDTQYF. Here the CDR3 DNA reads TGTGCCAGTAGTGAGAGGGGCACAGATACGCAGTATTTT.

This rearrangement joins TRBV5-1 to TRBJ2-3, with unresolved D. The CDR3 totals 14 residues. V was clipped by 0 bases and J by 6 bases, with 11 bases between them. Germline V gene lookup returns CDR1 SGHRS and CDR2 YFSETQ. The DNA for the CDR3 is TGCGCCAGCAGCTTGGAACGCCCGCGGGATACGCAGTATTTT. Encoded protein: CASSLERPRDTQYF.

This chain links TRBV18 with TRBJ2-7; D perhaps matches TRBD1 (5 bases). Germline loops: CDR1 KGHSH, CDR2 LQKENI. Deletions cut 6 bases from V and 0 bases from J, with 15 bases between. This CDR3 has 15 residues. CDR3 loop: CASSNEDILSYEQYF. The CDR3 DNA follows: TGTGCCAGCTCGAACGAGGACATCCTCTCCTACGAGCAGTACTTC.

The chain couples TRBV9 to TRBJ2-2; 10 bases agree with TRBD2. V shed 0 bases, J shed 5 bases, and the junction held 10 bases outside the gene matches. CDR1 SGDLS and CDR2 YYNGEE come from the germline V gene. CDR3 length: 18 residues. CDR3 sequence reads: CASSVGASGGGGTGELFF. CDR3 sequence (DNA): TGTGCCAGCAGCGTAGGCGCTAGCGGGGGCGGGGGAACCGGGGAGCTGTTTTTT.

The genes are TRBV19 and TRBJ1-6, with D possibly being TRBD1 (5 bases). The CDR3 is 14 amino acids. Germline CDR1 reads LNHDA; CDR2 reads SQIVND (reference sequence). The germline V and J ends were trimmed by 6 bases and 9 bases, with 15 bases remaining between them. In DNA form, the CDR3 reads TGTGCCAGTAGCGATGGGGGACGTAGTTCACCCCTCCACTTT. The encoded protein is CASSDGGRSSPLHF.

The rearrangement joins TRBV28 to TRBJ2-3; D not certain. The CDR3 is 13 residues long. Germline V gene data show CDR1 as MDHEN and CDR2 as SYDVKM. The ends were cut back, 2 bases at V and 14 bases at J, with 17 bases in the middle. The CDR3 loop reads CASSLADNFKLYF. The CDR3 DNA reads TGTGCCAGCAGTTTAGCCGACAACTTTAAGTTGTATTTT.

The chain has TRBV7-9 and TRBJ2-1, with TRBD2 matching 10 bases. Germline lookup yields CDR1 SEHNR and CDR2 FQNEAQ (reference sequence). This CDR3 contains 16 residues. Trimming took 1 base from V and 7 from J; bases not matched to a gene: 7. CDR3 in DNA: TGTGCCAGCAGCTTAGTAGCGGGGGGCTTCAGGAATGAGCAGTTCTTC. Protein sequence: CASSLVAGGFRNEQFF.

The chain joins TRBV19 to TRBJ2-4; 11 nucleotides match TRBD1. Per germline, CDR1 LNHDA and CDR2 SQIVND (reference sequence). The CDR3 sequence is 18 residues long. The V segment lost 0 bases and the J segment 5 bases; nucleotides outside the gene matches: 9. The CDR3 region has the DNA TGTGCCAGTAGTATAGATTGGGGCGCGGACAGGGGGCAAAACATTCAGTACTTC. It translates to CASSIDWGADRGQNIQYF.